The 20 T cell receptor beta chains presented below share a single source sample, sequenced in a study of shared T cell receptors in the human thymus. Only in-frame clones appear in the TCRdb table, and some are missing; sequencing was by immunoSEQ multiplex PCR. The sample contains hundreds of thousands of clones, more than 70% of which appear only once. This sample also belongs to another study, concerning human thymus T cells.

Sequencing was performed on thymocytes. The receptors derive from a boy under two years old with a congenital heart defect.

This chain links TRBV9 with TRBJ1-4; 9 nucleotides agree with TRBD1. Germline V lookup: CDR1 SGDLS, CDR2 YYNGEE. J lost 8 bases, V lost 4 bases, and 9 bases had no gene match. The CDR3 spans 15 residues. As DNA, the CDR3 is TGTGCCAGCAGCTCCCAGGGACAGGGAGGAGAAAAACTGTTTTTT. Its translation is CASSSQGQGGEKLFF.

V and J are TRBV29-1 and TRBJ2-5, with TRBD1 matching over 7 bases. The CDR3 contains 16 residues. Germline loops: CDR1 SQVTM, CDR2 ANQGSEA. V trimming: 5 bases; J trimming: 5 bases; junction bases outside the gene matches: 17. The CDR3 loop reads CSVQQGTGANLETQYF. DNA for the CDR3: TGCAGCGTTCAACAGGGTACAGGGGCTAATTTGGAGACCCAGTACTTC. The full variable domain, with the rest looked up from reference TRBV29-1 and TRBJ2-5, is SAVISQKPSRDICQRGTSLTIQCQVDSQVTMMFWYRQQPGQSLTLIATANQGSEATYESGFVIDKFPISRPNLTFSTLTVSNMSPEDSSIYLCSVQQGTGANLETQYFGPGTRLLVL.

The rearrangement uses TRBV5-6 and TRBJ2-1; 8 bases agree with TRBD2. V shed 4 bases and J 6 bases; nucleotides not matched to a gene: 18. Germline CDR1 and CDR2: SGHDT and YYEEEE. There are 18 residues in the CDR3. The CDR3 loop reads CASSPDGEAGELSNEQFF. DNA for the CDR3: TGTGCCAGCAGCCCCGACGGGGAAGCGGGGGAGCTATCCAATGAGCAGTTCTTC.

The CDR3 DNA sequence: TGCGCCAGCAGCTCACAGGGTCCGAATGGCTACACCTTC. Protein sequence: CASSSQGPNGYTF. The genes are TRBV5-1 and TRBJ1-2, with D maybe TRBD1 (6 bases). This CDR3 has 13 residues. V was trimmed by 3 bases and J by 6 bases, leaving 12 bases between them. The V gene's germline CDR1 is SGHRS and CDR2 YFSETQ.

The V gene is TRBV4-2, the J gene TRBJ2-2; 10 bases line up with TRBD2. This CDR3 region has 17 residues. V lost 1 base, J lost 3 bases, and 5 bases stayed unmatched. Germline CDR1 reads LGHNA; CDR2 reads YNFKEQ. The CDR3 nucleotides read TGTGCCAGCAGCCAAGGTAGCGGGGGGTACCACACCGGGGAGCTGTTTTTT. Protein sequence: CASSQGSGGYHTGELFF.

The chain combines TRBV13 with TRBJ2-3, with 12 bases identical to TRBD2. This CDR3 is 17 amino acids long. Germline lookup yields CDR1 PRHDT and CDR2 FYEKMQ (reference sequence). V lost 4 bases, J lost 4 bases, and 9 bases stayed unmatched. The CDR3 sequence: CASSSNISSGRADTQYF. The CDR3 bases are TGTGCCAGCAGCTCGAACATCTCTAGCGGGAGGGCAGATACGCAGTATTTT.

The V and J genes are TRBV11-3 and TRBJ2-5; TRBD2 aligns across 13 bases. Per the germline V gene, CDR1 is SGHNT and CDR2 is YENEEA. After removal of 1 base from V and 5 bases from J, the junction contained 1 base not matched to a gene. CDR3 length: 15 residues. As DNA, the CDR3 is TGTGCCAGCAGCTTAGTACTAGCGGGGGGGGAGACCCAGTACTTC. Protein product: CASSLVLAGGETQYF.

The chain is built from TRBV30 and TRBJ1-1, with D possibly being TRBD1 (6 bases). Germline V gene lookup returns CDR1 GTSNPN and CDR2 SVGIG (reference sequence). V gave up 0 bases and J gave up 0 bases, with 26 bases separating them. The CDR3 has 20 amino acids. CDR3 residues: CAWSVPRREGHYTLNTEAFF. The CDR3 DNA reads TGTGCCTGGAGTGTACCCCGTCGGGAGGGACACTATACACTGAACACTGAAGCTTTCTTT.

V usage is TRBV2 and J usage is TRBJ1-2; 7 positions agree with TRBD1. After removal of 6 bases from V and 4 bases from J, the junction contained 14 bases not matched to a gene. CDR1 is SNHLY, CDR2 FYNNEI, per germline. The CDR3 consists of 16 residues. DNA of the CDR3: TGTGCCAGCAGGATCCCCCAGGGGGAAGGAGGCTATGGCTACACCTTC. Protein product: CASRIPQGEGGYGYTF.

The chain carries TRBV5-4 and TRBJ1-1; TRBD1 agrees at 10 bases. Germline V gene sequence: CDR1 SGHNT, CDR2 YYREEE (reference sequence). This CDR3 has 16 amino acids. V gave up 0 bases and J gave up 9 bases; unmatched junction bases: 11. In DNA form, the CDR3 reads TGTGCCAGCAGCTTGGGGACATGGGGACAGGGGTCTCAAGCTTTCTTT. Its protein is CASSLGTWGQGSQAFF.

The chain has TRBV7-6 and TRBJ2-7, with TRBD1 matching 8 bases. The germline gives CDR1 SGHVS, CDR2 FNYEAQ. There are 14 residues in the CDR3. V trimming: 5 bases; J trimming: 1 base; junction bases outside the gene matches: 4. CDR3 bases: TGTGCCAGCAGCACCCGACAGGGGTCCTACGAGCAGTACTTC. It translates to CASSTRQGSYEQYF.

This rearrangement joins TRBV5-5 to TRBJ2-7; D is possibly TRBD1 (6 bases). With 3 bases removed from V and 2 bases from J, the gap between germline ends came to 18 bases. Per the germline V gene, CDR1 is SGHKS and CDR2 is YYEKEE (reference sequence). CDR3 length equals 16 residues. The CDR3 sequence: CASSCDPAGDPYEQYF. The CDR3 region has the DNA TGTGCCAGCAGCTGCGACCCGGCAGGGGATCCCTACGAGCAGTACTTC.

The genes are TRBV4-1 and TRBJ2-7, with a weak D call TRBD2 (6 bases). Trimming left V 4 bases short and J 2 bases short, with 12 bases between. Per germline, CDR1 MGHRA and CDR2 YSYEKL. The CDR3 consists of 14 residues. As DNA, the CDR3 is TGCGCCAGCAGCCCTTGGAGGGGCGCCTACGAGCAGTACTTC. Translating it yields CASSPWRGAYEQYF.

The CDR3 spells CASRTKGQGQYNEQFF. Written as DNA, the CDR3 is TGTGCCAGCAGGACCAAGGGACAGGGCCAATACAATGAGCAGTTCTTC. The genes are TRBV2 and TRBJ2-1, with 9 bases aligning to TRBD1. This CDR3 comprises 16 residues. CDR1 is SNHLY and CDR2 is FYNNEI in the germline V gene. V lost 6 bases, J lost 4 bases, and 10 bases stayed unmatched.

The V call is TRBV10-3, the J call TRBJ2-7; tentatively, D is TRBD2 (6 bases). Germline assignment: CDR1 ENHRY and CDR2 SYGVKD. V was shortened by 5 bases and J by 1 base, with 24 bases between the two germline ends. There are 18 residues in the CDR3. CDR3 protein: CAISTVSRETQPSYEQYF. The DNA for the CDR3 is TGTGCCATCAGTACCGTGTCCCGGGAGACTCAACCTTCCTACGAGCAGTACTTC.

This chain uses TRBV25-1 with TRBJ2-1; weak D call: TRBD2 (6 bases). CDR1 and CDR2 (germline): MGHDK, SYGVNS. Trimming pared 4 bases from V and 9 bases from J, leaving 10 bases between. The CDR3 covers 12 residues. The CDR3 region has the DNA TGTGCCAGCAGTGGCTCCGGGGGTGAGCAGTTCTTC. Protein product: CASSGSGGEQFF.

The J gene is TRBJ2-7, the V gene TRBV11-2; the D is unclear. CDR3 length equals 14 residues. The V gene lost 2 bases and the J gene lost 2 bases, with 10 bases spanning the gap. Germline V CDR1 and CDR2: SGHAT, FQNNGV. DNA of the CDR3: TGTGCCAGCAGCTTATTTGCAGGCACCTACGAGCAGTACTTC. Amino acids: CASSLFAGTYEQYF.

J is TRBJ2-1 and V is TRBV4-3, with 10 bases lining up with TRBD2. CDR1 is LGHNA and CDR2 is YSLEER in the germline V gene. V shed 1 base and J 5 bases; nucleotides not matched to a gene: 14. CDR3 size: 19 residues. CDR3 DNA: TGCGCCAGCAGCCAAGGACTAGCGGGCGGGCAACACAGACACAATGAGCAGTTCTTC. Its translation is CASSQGLAGGQHRHNEQFF.

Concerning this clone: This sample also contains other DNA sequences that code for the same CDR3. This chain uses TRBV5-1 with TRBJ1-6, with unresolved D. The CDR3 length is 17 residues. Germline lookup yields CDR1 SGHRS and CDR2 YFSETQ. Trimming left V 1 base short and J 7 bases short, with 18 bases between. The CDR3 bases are TGCGCCAGCAGCTTGAGCGAGGCCCCAACGAAGAATTCACCCCTCCACTTT. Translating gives CASSLSEAPTKNSPLHF.

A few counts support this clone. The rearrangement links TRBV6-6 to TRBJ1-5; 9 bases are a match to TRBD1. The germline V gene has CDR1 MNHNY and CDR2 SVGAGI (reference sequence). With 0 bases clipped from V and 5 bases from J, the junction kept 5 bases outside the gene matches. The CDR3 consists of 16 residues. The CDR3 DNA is TGTGCCAGCAGTTACTCCGGACAGGGGCTCGATCAGCCCCAGCATTTT. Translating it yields CASSYSGQGLDQPQHF.